Below, 15 T cell receptor beta chains from the same sample are listed, as sequenced in a study of immune cell composition in non-small cell lung cancer. Generated by immunoSEQ multiplex PCR, the TCRdb table keeps only in-frame clones and is missing some. The data contain approximately 9,000 clones, approximately 77% of them seen just once; the ten biggest clones take up roughly 13%. Normal lung was taken at the farthest possible site, at least 3 cm from tumour. Sequencing was performed on non-adjacent lung tissue. These receptors were collected from a human donor with non-small cell lung cancer.

This chain joins TRBV30 and TRBJ1-2; D may be TRBD1 (5 bases). The CDR3 extends over 13 amino acids. Germline V CDR1 and CDR2: GTSNPN, SVGIG (reference sequence). With 8 bases removed from V and 8 bases from J, the gap between germline ends came to 21 bases. CDR3 nucleotides: TGTGCCGCCCGGGAGGGGCCCTCGAGCGGCTACACCTTC. Translation gives CAAREGPSSGYTF. The full variable domain, completed using reference TRBV30 and TRBJ1-2, is SQTIHQWPATLVQPVGSPLSLECTVEGTSNPNLYWYRQAAGRGLQLLFYSVGIGQISSEVPQNLSASRPQDRQFILSSKKLLLSDSGFYLCAAREGPSSGYTFGSGTRLTVV.

The chain uses TRBV19 and TRBJ2-7, with D possibly TRBD1 on 5 matching bases. Trimming cost V 0 bases and J 0 bases, with 9 bases left between them. The V gene's germline CDR1 is LNHDA and CDR2 SQIVND (reference sequence). The CDR3 contains 15 residues. The chain's CDR3 is CASSIDVGVSYEQYF. CDR3 DNA sequence: TGTGCCAGTAGTATAGATGTAGGGGTCTCCTACGAGCAGTACTTC. Drawing the rest from reference TRBV19 and TRBJ2-7, the complete variable domain is DGGITQSPKYLFRKEGQNVTLSCEQNLNHDAMYWYRQDPGQGLRLIYYSQIVNDFQKGDIAEGYSVSREKKESFPLTVTSAQKNPTAFYLCASSIDVGVSYEQYFGPGTRLTVT.

The chain uses TRBV5-4 and TRBJ2-5, with TRBD2 matching over 8 bases. CDR3 size: 15 residues. V gave up 4 bases and J gave up 3 bases; unmatched junction bases: 8. Germline CDR1 and CDR2: SGHNT and YYREEE (reference sequence). CDR3 region: CASSRSPGLEETQYF. CDR3 coding DNA: TGTGCCAGCAGCCGATCGCCGGGACTAGAAGAGACCCAGTACTTC.

This sequence joins TRBV7-8 and TRBJ2-2; D gene uncertain. Germline CDR1 SGHVS, CDR2 FQNEAQ. Trimming removed 5 bases from V and 1 base from J, with 11 bases in between. CDR3 length equals 15 residues. In DNA, the CDR3 is TGTGCCAGCAGCCTCCGCAGTGTGAACACCGGGGAGCTGTTTTTT. Its protein is CASSLRSVNTGELFF.

The chain carries TRBV29-1 and TRBJ2-3, with D possibly matching TRBD1 (5 bases). Per the germline V gene, CDR1 is SQVTM and CDR2 is ANQGSEA. V was cut by 4 bases and J by 8 bases, with 13 bases left in between. The CDR3 has 12 residues. The CDR3 DNA reads TGCAGCGTTGGTGTAGGGGTGGCTACGCAGTATTTT. Encoded protein: CSVGVGVATQYF.

In its sample, this clone was seen once. This rearrangement joins TRBV28 to TRBJ2-1, with 10 nucleotides matching TRBD2. V dropped 1 base and J dropped 9; count of bases not matched to a gene: 9. In germline, CDR1 is MDHEN, CDR2 SYDVKM. The CDR3 loop spans 16 amino acids. CDR3 DNA sequence: TGTGCCAGCAGTTTATTAGCTAGCGGGAGCATGGGTGAGCAGTTCTTC. Its translation is CASSLLASGSMGEQFF.

The V call is TRBV6-6, the J call TRBJ1-2, with D perhaps TRBD1 (6 bases). This CDR3 has 12 residues. The V end lost 5 bases, the J end lost 12 bases, and 16 bases lay between the germline ends. Germline V lookup: CDR1 MNHNY, CDR2 SVGAGI (reference sequence). The CDR3 nucleotides are TGTGCCAGCAGTCCAGGGGACACTTCACACACCTTC. Protein sequence: CASSPGDTSHTF.

The chain has TRBV6-6 and TRBJ2-7, with D unclear. Trimming removed 1 base from V and 2 bases from J, with 9 bases in between. Germline CDR1 reads MNHNY; CDR2 reads SVGAGI (reference sequence). This CDR3 comprises 14 residues. This CDR3 reads CASSYLEDAYEQYF. The CDR3 DNA sequence: TGTGCCAGCAGTTACTTAGAGGATGCCTACGAGCAGTACTTC.

In the case of this clone: The junction and the germline gene differ at one end; a read error may be behind it. The chain has TRBV2 and TRBJ1-1, with 9 bases lining up with TRBD1. The CDR3 extends over 17 amino acids. Germline V gene lookup returns CDR1 SNHLY and CDR2 FYNNEI. CDR3 loop: CASSEGVKGQGSPEAFF. CDR3 nucleotide sequence: TGTGCCAGCAGCGAAGGGGTTAAGGGACAGGGATCGCCCGAAGCTTTCTTT.

The V call is TRBV18, the J call TRBJ2-7; 13 bases map to TRBD2. V gave up 3 bases and J gave up 7 bases; unmatched junction bases: 9. The CDR3 is 16 amino acids. In germline, CDR1 is KGHSH, CDR2 LQKENI. The CDR3 protein is CASSPGGLAGVGEQYF. The CDR3 coding sequence is TGTGCCAGCTCACCGGGCGGACTAGCGGGAGTGGGAGAGCAGTACTTC.

This clone was found a few times. V is TRBV14 and J is TRBJ2-1, with unresolved D. V gave up 0 bases and J gave up 2 bases, with 11 bases separating them. The CDR3 totals 16 residues. CDR1 and CDR2 (germline): SGHDN, FVKESK. CDR3 nucleotide sequence: TGTGCCAGCAGCCAAGATCGAGTAGGCCCCTACAATGAGCAGTTCTTC. It translates to CASSQDRVGPYNEQFF.

The chain recombines TRBV2 with TRBJ1-5, with a weak D call TRBD1 (5 bases). The germline V gene has CDR1 SNHLY and CDR2 FYNNEI. The CDR3 consists of 15 residues. V was trimmed by 6 bases and J by 4 bases, leaving 16 bases between them. Written as DNA, the CDR3 is TGTGCCAGCAGCTCCCAGGGTACAGGTAATCAGCCCCAGCATTTT. Its translation: CASSSQGTGNQPQHF.

V gene TRBV5-1 combines with J gene TRBJ1-1; possibly TRBD1 for D (5 bases). Germline V lookup: CDR1 SGHRS, CDR2 YFSETQ. The germline V and J ends were trimmed by 5 bases and 10 bases, with 21 bases remaining between them. The CDR3 totals 14 residues. The CDR3: CASSPPRQGSRAFF. Here the CDR3 DNA reads TGCGCCAGCAGTCCCCCCCGGCAGGGTTCAAGAGCTTTCTTT.

The gene calls are TRBV29-1 and TRBJ2-7; D gene unclear. Germline assignment: CDR1 SQVTM and CDR2 ANQGSEA. Trimming shortened V by 4 bases and J by 3 bases, and 16 bases separated the two germline ends. This CDR3 has 14 residues. CDR3: CSVGNPGELYEQYF. DNA for the CDR3: TGCAGCGTTGGAAACCCCGGAGAGCTCTACGAGCAGTACTTC.

The rearrangement joins TRBV4-3 to TRBJ2-3, with TRBD2 matching over 8 bases. The V gene end was trimmed by 0 bases and the J gene end by 0 bases; junction bases not matched to a gene: 5. The germline gives CDR1 LGHNA, CDR2 YSLEER. The CDR3 has 17 residues. CDR3 sequence reads: CASSQERRGASTDTQYF. The CDR3 nucleotides are TGCGCCAGCAGCCAAGAACGGCGGGGGGCTAGCACAGATACGCAGTATTTT.